These 11 T cell receptor beta chains came from one sample sequenced in a study of CD8+CD57+ T cells in acquired aplastic anemia. TCR beta VDJ and CDR3 profiles were obtained from a genomic DNA template. TCRdb independently ran MiXCR on the reads; one entry per CDR3 protein. The sample gives 350,000 to 450,000 distinct CDR3 sequences, 65% to 80% of which show up once; 4% is in the top ten. The sequenced sample was sorted CD4+, CD8+, or CD8+CD57+ T cells (not recorded which) from PBMCs. The source is a human donor in good health, serving as a control.

V and J are TRBV5-1 and TRBJ2-7; D tentatively reads TRBD1 or TRBD2 (5 bases each). The germline V and J ends were trimmed by 4 bases and 6 bases, with 17 bases remaining between them. Germline CDR1 SGHRS, CDR2 YFSETQ. The CDR3 spans 14 residues. The CDR3 reads CASSPMVRGREQYF. DNA of the CDR3: TGCGCCAGCAGCCCCATGGTGAGGGGTCGCGAGCAGTACTTC. Full variable domain (rest looked up from reference TRBV5-1 and TRBJ2-7): KAGVTQTPRYLIKTRGQQVTLSCSPISGHRSVSWYQQTPGQGLQFLFEYFSETQRNKGNFPGRFSGRQFSNSRSEMNVSTLELGDSALYLCASSPMVRGREQYFGPGTRLTVT.

This clonotype was observed once. This chain links TRBV7-8 with TRBJ1-1; TRBD1 is a possible D gene (6 bases). The CDR3 is 14 residues long. Trimming removed 5 bases from V and 3 bases from J, with 13 bases in between. Looked up from germline, CDR1 is SGHVS and CDR2 is FQNEAQ. The CDR3 here is CASSTGAGDTEAFF. CDR3 bases: TGTGCCAGCAGCACGGGGGCGGGGGACACTGAAGCTTTCTTT.

This sequence joins TRBV19 and TRBJ1-1; TRBD1 matches 9 bases. Per germline, CDR1 LNHDA and CDR2 SQIVND (reference sequence). V lost 4 bases to trimming and J lost 6 bases; unmatched junction nucleotides: 9. The CDR3 has 15 residues. The CDR3 nucleotides read TGTGCCAGTAGTACCCGGGACAGGGTAAGTCCTGAAGCTTTCTTT. The encoded protein is CASSTRDRVSPEAFF.

This clonotype was seen a single time. Germline is not matched at one junction end, which may reflect a read error. The V and J genes are TRBV7-3 and TRBJ2-5; D is possibly TRBD1 (5 bases). The CDR3 length is 14 residues. From germline, CDR1 is SGHTA and CDR2 FQGTGA. For the CDR3, the DNA is TGTGCCAGCAGCCCCGGGCGGCAGGGAAAGACCTACGACTTC. Encoded protein: CASSPGRQGKTYDF.

This chain connects TRBV6-4 to TRBJ1-6; 9 positions match TRBD1. The V and J ends lost 7 bases and 10 bases, in that order; junction bases with no gene match: 8. Germline CDR1 is MRHNA and CDR2 is SNTAGT. This CDR3 region has 14 residues. The CDR3 sequence is CASTGTGQRSPLHF. CDR3 in DNA: TGTGCCAGCACCGGGACAGGGCAGAGATCACCCCTCCACTTT.

The chain recombines TRBV24-1 with TRBJ2-7, with D perhaps matching TRBD1 (6 bases). V lost 4 bases and J lost 5, with 11 bases in between. Per the germline V gene, CDR1 is KGHDR and CDR2 is SFDVKD. The CDR3 runs to 13 residues. The CDR3 here is CATSDSTGNEQYF. CDR3 bases: TGTGCCACCAGTGACTCAACAGGGAACGAGCAGTACTTC.

The chain employs TRBV5-5 and TRBJ1-2, with D uncertain. The germline V gene encodes CDR1 SGHKS and CDR2 YYEKEE (reference sequence). V shed 0 bases and J shed 4 bases, with 7 bases lying between them. The CDR3 sequence is 13 residues long. Here the CDR3 reads CASSLGQPYGYTF. DNA of the CDR3: TGTGCCAGCAGCTTGGGGCAACCCTATGGCTACACCTTC.

This clonotype was counted only a few times. J is TRBJ2-7 and V is TRBV9, with TRBD1 identical over 8 bases. J was trimmed by 9 bases and V by 3 bases; bases with no gene match: 11. The germline V gene has CDR1 SGDLS and CDR2 YYNGEE. The CDR3 extends over 14 amino acids. The CDR3 here is CASSGQGLSDTQYF. DNA for the CDR3: TGTGCCAGCAGCGGACAGGGGCTGAGCGATACGCAGTACTTC.

The chain recombines TRBV20-1 with TRBJ1-1; D is unresolved. The CDR3 has 12 residues. Germline V lookup: CDR1 DFQATT, CDR2 SNEGSKA (reference sequence). V lost 3 bases and J 12 bases, leaving 17 bases between the germline ends. The CDR3 region is CSARRTSTDTFF. Here the CDR3 DNA reads TGCAGTGCTAGGAGGACTAGCACAGATACTTTCTTT.

This chain joins TRBV11-2 and TRBJ2-1; the D gene is possibly TRBD2 (5 bases). The V end lost 0 bases, the J end lost 12 bases, and 15 bases lay between the germline ends. Looked up from germline, CDR1 is SGHAT and CDR2 is FQNNGV. The CDR3 runs to 14 residues. CDR3 loop: CASSLESPLSGQFF. The DNA of the CDR3 is TGTGCCAGCAGCTTAGAAAGCCCATTAAGCGGGCAGTTCTTC.

Remarks on this clonotype: One end of the junction does not line up with germline, which may come from a read error. The chain recombines TRBV5-1 with TRBJ1-2; a weak D match, TRBD1 (5 bases). The CDR3 consists of 14 residues. Per germline, CDR1 SGHRS and CDR2 YFSETQ. In DNA form, the CDR3 reads TGTGCCAGCAGCGTAACGGGGGTGGAGGATGGCTACACCTTC. This codes for CASSVTGVEDGYTF.